The T cell receptor beta chain described here comes from a study of tumor and adjacent non-tumor tissue in lung cancer. Study-level information: Patients were aged about 30 to 80, ten or so men and a handful of women, stage I to III.

Study conclusions and caveats: In normal lung, the top 100 clones were significantly more dominant than in tumor.

V gave up 6 bases and J gave up 7 bases, with 18 bases separating them. The CDR3 sequence is 14 residues long. The germline V gene encodes CDR1 MNHNY and CDR2 SVGAGI (reference sequence). No cell sorting was done before RNA was extracted from the tissue. Distant lung tissue was collected more than 3 cm away from the tumor edge. Newly diagnosed lung cancer patients had thoracic surgery in China, August–late 2014, without prior chemotherapy. The library came from three nested PCR rounds adapted from ARM-PCR protocols. TCRdb passed the multiplex PCR reads through MiXCR, listing each CDR3 protein once. The repertoire consists of fewer than 90,000 distinct CDR3 sequences, with around 76% occurring once and the leading ten covering 21%. Concerning this clonotype: What it binds is unknown. No conserved phenylalanine or tryptophan ends this CDR3, so it is likely a read error.

The sequence was obtained from a woman in her forties or fifties with non-small cell lung cancer. Input material: distant non-tumor lung tissue. This rearrangement joins TRBV6-6 to TRBJ1-1; D gene ambiguous. This CDR3 reads CASSPDSRGIEAFL. The DNA for the CDR3 is TGTGCCAGCAGCCCGGACTCCCGAGGCATTGAAGCTTTCCTT.